The present entry profiles one TCR beta chain with its context. This CDR3 is 15 amino acids long. V dropped 8 bases and J dropped 6; count of bases not matched to a gene: 15. CDR1 and CDR2 (germline): MGHDK, SYGVNS. Original analysis: Estimated nucleated cell counts came from reference gene primer amplification. Measured with immunoSEQ multiplex PCR; TCRdb has only the in-frame clones, and not every one. The DNA gave D and trimming, while V, J and clone size come from that table. The table has about 150,000 clones, 60% to 85% seen once. This sample stems from a study of blood T cell repertoires in COVID-19. Study context: T cells, B-cell-depleted T cells, or PBMCs provided the cDNA or gDNA that served as material.

Sequencing was carried out using peripheral blood. J is TRBJ1-1 and V is TRBV25-1; TRBD1 agrees at 7 bases. The source is a man aged 45-65 years with active or convalescent COVID-19. The CDR3 region has the DNA TGTGCCAGCCTTCGAACAGGGGCCGTGGGTTCTGAAGCTTTCTTT. This codes for CASLRTGAVGSEAFF.